The next 21 T cell receptor beta chains were all read from a single sample in a study. TCRdb passed the 5' RACE reads through MiXCR, listing each CDR3 protein once. The sample includes roughly 39,000 distinct CDR3 sequences, 15% to 20% of them seen just once. The specimen sequenced was naive CD4+ T cells sorted from a lymph node. Sample subset: naive CD4+ T cells, CD4+CD45RA+CD25-. The receptor source for this set is a female donor with breast cancer.

The CDR3 loop is CASSVGGQGAGNTIYF. The CDR3 coding sequence is TGTGCCAGCAGCGTAGGGGGACAGGGCGCCGGAAACACCATATATTTT. J is TRBJ1-3 and V is TRBV9; 9 positions match TRBD1. J was trimmed by 4 bases and V by 0 bases; bases with no gene match: 5. Germline CDR1 reads SGDLS; CDR2 reads YYNGEE. The CDR3 spans 16 residues.

By sample fraction, this clonotype is medium-sized. The V gene is TRBV15, the J gene TRBJ1-1, with unresolved D. V lost 0 bases to trimming and J lost 8 bases, with 7 bases between them. The CDR3 is 12 residues long. From germline, CDR1 is LNHNV and CDR2 YYDKDF (reference sequence). The CDR3, as DNA: TGTGCCACCAGCAGAGATCAACAGGAAGCTTTCTTT. This sequence encodes CATSRDQQEAFF.

The chain joins TRBV11-3 to TRBJ1-1; D possibly corresponds to TRBD1 (5 bases). CDR1 is SGHNT, CDR2 YENEEA, per germline. The CDR3 loop spans 16 amino acids. Deletions cut 1 base from V and 5 bases from J, with 17 bases between. CDR3 nucleotide sequence: TGTGCCAGCAGCTTAGCCCCCGGGACCCTGGGGACTGAAGCTTTCTTT. It encodes CASSLAPGTLGTEAFF.

The sample holds many counts of this clonotype. J is TRBJ2-7 and V is TRBV6-5; 10 bases match TRBD1. CDR1 is MNHEY, CDR2 SVGAGI, per germline. V shed 9 bases and J 10 bases; nucleotides not matched to a gene: 12. This CDR3 is 13 amino acids long. CDR3 protein: CASTKGQGTIQYF. Written as DNA, the CDR3 is TGTGCCAGTACCAAGGGACAGGGGACTATCCAGTACTTC.

This clonotype was counted a few times. V gene TRBV2 combines with J gene TRBJ2-7; 7 bases agree with TRBD2. This CDR3 has 13 amino acids. Germline trimming cut 5 bases from V and 4 bases from J; bases unmatched to any gene: 5. Germline V lookup: CDR1 SNHLY, CDR2 FYNNEI. The CDR3, as DNA: TGTGCCAGCAGTAAGCAGGGAGGGTACGAGCAGTACTTC. It is translated as CASSKQGGYEQYF.

The chain links TRBV20-1 to TRBJ1-4, with D uncertain. Germline assignment: CDR1 DFQATT and CDR2 SNEGSKA (reference sequence). The CDR3 spans 14 residues. V lost 5 bases to trimming and J lost 3 bases, with 13 bases between them. In nucleotides, the CDR3 is TGCAGTGCTCGGTCTGTTTCCTCTAATGAAAAACTGTTTTTT. This encodes CSARSVSSNEKLFF.

The CDR3 coding sequence is TGTGCCAGCAGTGACTCCCAGACCCAAGAGACCCAGTACTTC. Translation gives CASSDSQTQETQYF. The chain couples TRBV6-4 to TRBJ2-5; D not certain. This CDR3 comprises 14 residues. V shed 0 bases and J shed 1 base, with 6 bases lying between them. Germline CDR1 reads MRHNA; CDR2 reads SNTAGT.

Ten or more counts support this clonotype. The genes are TRBV7-3 and TRBJ2-1; 13 bases agree with TRBD2. This CDR3 contains 18 residues. V gave up 5 bases and J gave up 0 bases; unmatched junction bases: 7. The germline V gene has CDR1 SGHTA and CDR2 FQGTGA. The CDR3 DNA reads TGTGCCAGCAGCGCGACTAGCGGGGGGATAAGCTCCTACAATGAGCAGTTCTTC. It yields the protein CASSATSGGISSYNEQFF.

The gene calls are TRBV5-1 and TRBJ2-2; possibly TRBD1 or TRBD2 for D (6 bases each). Trimming left V 4 bases short and J 7 bases short, with 20 bases between. The CDR3 spans 16 residues. Germline CDR1 reads SGHRS; CDR2 reads YFSETQ. In DNA form, the CDR3 reads TGCGCCAGCAGCACTCAATATCGGGGGCGCGGCGGGGAGCTGTTTTTT. Translated, it gives CASSTQYRGRGGELFF.

This clonotype was found a few times. The genes are TRBV18 and TRBJ2-5; 9 bases map to TRBD2. Losses at the gene ends were 3 bases for V and 5 bases for J; bases not matched to a gene: 4. Germline-derived CDR1 and CDR2 are KGHSH and LQKENI. The CDR3 has 14 amino acids. The chain's CDR3 is CASSPRLAVETQYF. As DNA, the CDR3 is TGTGCCAGCTCACCGCGACTAGCGGTGGAGACCCAGTACTTC.

This clonotype was seen more than once but under ten times. The rearrangement uses TRBV7-2 and TRBJ1-2; no definite D call. This CDR3 comprises 14 residues. CDR1 is SGHTA and CDR2 is FQGNSA in the germline V gene. Trimming cost V 4 bases and J 4 bases, with 13 bases left between them. CDR3: CASSSYQETYGYTF. For the CDR3, the DNA is TGTGCCAGCAGCTCGTACCAAGAGACCTATGGCTACACCTTC.

This clonotype was detected a few times. The chain recombines TRBV11-1 with TRBJ1-1; no clear D gene. CDR1 is SGHAT and CDR2 is FQDESV in the germline V gene (reference sequence). There are 14 residues in the CDR3. With 3 bases removed from V and 2 bases from J, the gap between germline ends came to 10 bases. This chain's CDR3 is CASSFRGRNTEAFF. The CDR3 DNA is TGTGCCAGCAGCTTTCGCGGGCGAAACACTGAAGCTTTCTTT.

This clonotype has more than one count but fewer than ten. The chain links TRBV5-1 to TRBJ2-7, with D possibly TRBD2 on 5 matching bases. The CDR3 spans 14 residues. V was trimmed by 2 bases and J by 3 bases, leaving 12 bases between them. From germline, CDR1 is SGHRS and CDR2 YFSETQ. The CDR3 sequence: CASSLERANYEQYF. The DNA of the CDR3 is TGCGCCAGCAGCTTAGAGAGGGCCAACTACGAGCAGTACTTC. Together with reference TRBV5-1 and TRBJ2-7, the CDR3 gives the full variable domain: KAGVTQTPRYLIKTRGQQVTLSCSPISGHRSVSWYQQTPGQGLQFLFEYFSETQRNKGNFPGRFSGRQFSNSRSEMNVSTLELGDSALYLCASSLERANYEQYFGPGTRLTVT.

This clonotype occurred many times. This chain links TRBV6-1 with TRBJ2-3; TRBD2 aligns across 11 bases. Germline V gene data show CDR1 as MNHNS and CDR2 as SASEGT. V gave up 8 bases and J gave up 2 bases; unmatched junction bases: 6. CDR3 length: 15 residues. In DNA, the CDR3 is TGTGCCAGCCAACGACTAGCGGGGAACACAGATACGCAGTATTTT. Its translation is CASQRLAGNTDTQYF.

V and J are TRBV27 and TRBJ2-7; 10 nucleotides match TRBD1. V lost 7 bases and J lost 2; bases outside the gene matches: 8. The CDR3 covers 15 residues. Germline assignment: CDR1 MNHEY and CDR2 SMNVEV (reference sequence). The CDR3 DNA reads TGTGCCAGCAAATCACCGGGACAGGGGCCCTACGAGCAGTACTTC. Amino acids: CASKSPGQGPYEQYF.

The table lists this clonotype with many counts. The chain links TRBV5-1 to TRBJ2-1; 8 nucleotides match TRBD1. The CDR3 has 15 amino acids. The germline gives CDR1 SGHRS, CDR2 YFSETQ. The junction had 2 bases not matched to a gene; V was cut back by 2 bases and J by 1 base. CDR3 sequence reads: CASSLTGGSYNEQFF. The CDR3 DNA reads TGCGCCAGCAGCTTAACAGGGGGGTCCTACAATGAGCAGTTCTTC.

This clonotype has ten or more counts. This CDR3 is CASSADRKGDTQYF. CDR3 sequence (DNA): TGTGCCAGCAGTGCCGACAGGAAAGGGGATACGCAGTATTTT. The rearrangement links TRBV6-5 to TRBJ2-3, with D possibly TRBD1 on 6 matching bases. V was pared by 5 bases and J by 6 bases, with 15 bases between. The CDR3 consists of 14 residues. Germline V gene data show CDR1 as MNHEY and CDR2 as SVGAGI.

Turning to this clonotype: A much larger clone lies a single base off, so this may be a read error. CDR3 coding DNA: TGTGCCAGCAGCCCCGGCCCTTGGGGCACCGGGGAGCTGCTTTTT. Amino acid sequence: CASSPGPWGTGELLF. The chain recombines TRBV4-2 with TRBJ2-2, with D perhaps TRBD1 or TRBD2 (5 bases each). The length of the CDR3 is 15 residues. Germline V CDR1 and CDR2: LGHNA, YNFKEQ.

This clonotype is termed medium-sized. J is TRBJ1-1 and V is TRBV6-2 or TRBV6-3, with D unclear. CDR1 is MNHEY, CDR2 SVGEGT, per germline. The CDR3 loop spans 15 amino acids. Trimming removed 3 bases at V and 0 bases at J, with 11 bases between. CDR3 nucleotides: TGTGCCAGCAGTTATAGTGGCGGCCTGAACACTGAAGCTTTCTTT. It translates to CASSYSGGLNTEAFF.

Concerning this clonotype: A much more abundant neighbour one base away suggests this may be a read error. This rearrangement joins TRBV12-3 or TRBV12-4 to TRBJ2-7; 8 bases are shared with TRBD1. The CDR3 runs to 16 residues. In DNA form, the CDR3 reads TGTACCAGCAGTTCCGATAACCGGACAGGGATTAACGAGCAGTACTTC. Amino acid sequence: CTSSSDNRTGINEQYF.

Concerning this clonotype: A much larger clone sits a single nucleotide away, making a read error possible. CDR3 protein: CASRGVYDEQFF. The CDR3 nucleotides read TGCGCCAGCAGAGGGGTCTACGATGAGCAGTTCTTC. This sequence joins TRBV5-1 and TRBJ2-1; D is perhaps TRBD1 (5 bases). Germline V gives CDR1 SGHRS, CDR2 YFSETQ. The CDR3 is made up of 12 amino acids.